The 9 T cell receptor beta chains reported below all come from one sample, sequenced in a study of T-cell reconstitution after alpha-beta-depleted transplantation in children. The authors prepared the TCRbeta library with unique molecular identifiers. Each CDR3 protein is one row after TCRdb ran MiXCR on the PCR reads. Of around 600,000 distinct CDR3 sequences in the sample, roughly 17% were seen once. The sample in question was PBMCs from the stem cell graft donor, obtained from the stem cell graft. The receptor set was obtained from a human donor who donated a stem cell graft to a child with acute myeloid leukemia.

This clonotype appeared many times. The chain links TRBV20-1 to TRBJ2-5; 10 nucleotides line up with TRBD1. Germline CDR1 is DFQATT and CDR2 is SNEGSKA (reference sequence). This CDR3 has 15 residues. The ends lost 5 bases at V and 4 bases at J; junction bases unmatched: 10. This chain's CDR3 is CSAVSVGTGVETQYF. The DNA of the CDR3 is TGCAGTGCTGTTTCAGTCGGGACAGGGGTAGAGACCCAGTACTTC.

In its sample, this clonotype was seen many times. The rearrangement joins TRBV20-1 to TRBJ1-5, with 9 bases identical to TRBD1. Looked up from germline, CDR1 is DFQATT and CDR2 is SNEGSKA (reference sequence). CDR3 length: 15 residues. The V segment lost 4 bases and the J segment 7 bases; nucleotides outside the gene matches: 11. CDR3 bases: TGCAGTGCTATCCTTGGACAGGGGTTCGAGCAGCCCCAGCATTTT. This sequence encodes CSAILGQGFEQPQHF.

In its sample, this clonotype was seen a few times. The chain recombines TRBV7-3 with TRBJ2-7, with a possible D match to TRBD1 (5 bases). This CDR3 spans 14 amino acids. Germline CDR1 SGHTA, CDR2 FQGTGA. V lost 3 bases to trimming and J lost 2 bases, with 11 bases between them. The CDR3 loop is CASSFSAGPYEQYF. In nucleotides, the CDR3 is TGTGCCAGCAGCTTTAGTGCAGGGCCCTACGAGCAGTACTTC.

The CDR3 nucleotides read TGTGCCAGCAGCCAAGTGGGAGGGGCGGTTACTGAAGCTTTCTTT. Its protein is CASSQVGGAVTEAFF. The chain uses TRBV4-2 and TRBJ1-1, with a tentative D call TRBD1 (5 bases). Trimming pared 1 base from V and 5 bases from J, leaving 14 bases between. Germline V CDR1 and CDR2: LGHNA, YNFKEQ. This CDR3 region has 15 residues.

This clonotype was seen only a few times. V and J are TRBV4-2 and TRBJ2-3; the D gene is possibly TRBD2 (5 bases). Per germline, CDR1 LGHNA and CDR2 YNFKEQ. Trimming stripped 1 base from V and 0 bases from J, with 11 bases between. The CDR3 loop spans 16 amino acids. CDR3 bases: TGTGCCAGCAGCCAAGTTTGGAGGAGGAGCACAGATACGCAGTATTTT. Its translation: CASSQVWRRSTDTQYF.

This clonotype was picked up many times. The chain employs TRBV6-5 and TRBJ2-3; weak D call: TRBD2 (5 bases). Germline assignment: CDR1 MNHEY and CDR2 SVGAGI. Trimming took 2 bases from V and 0 from J, leaving 6 bases between them. The CDR3 is made up of 14 amino acids. The CDR3 reads CASSYRESTDTQYF. The CDR3 nucleotides read TGTGCCAGCAGTTACAGGGAGAGCACAGATACGCAGTATTTT.

This clonotype appeared many times. This chain joins TRBV6-1 and TRBJ2-5; tentatively, D is TRBD1 (5 bases). V shed 3 bases and J shed 5 bases, with 16 bases lying between them. Germline assignment: CDR1 MNHNS and CDR2 SASEGT. The CDR3 runs to 15 residues. Here the CDR3 reads CASSENDSRRETQYF. CDR3 coding DNA: TGTGCCAGCAGTGAGAATGACAGCCGGCGGGAGACCCAGTACTTC.

This clonotype has a count of ten or more. The gene calls are TRBV20-1 and TRBJ1-1; perhaps TRBD1 as D (6 bases). Germline lookup yields CDR1 DFQATT and CDR2 SNEGSKA (reference sequence). The CDR3 is 14 amino acids. Trimming stripped 4 bases from V and 0 bases from J, with 12 bases between. The CDR3 nucleotides read TGCAGTGCTATACCCAGGGGACTGAACACTGAAGCTTTCTTT. Amino acids: CSAIPRGLNTEAFF.

This clonotype was picked up a small number of times. The genes are TRBV6-1 and TRBJ2-3, with D maybe TRBD2 (5 bases). CDR3 length equals 14 residues. Trimming stripped 7 bases from V and 5 bases from J, with 16 bases between. Looked up from germline, CDR1 is MNHNS and CDR2 is SASEGT. As DNA, the CDR3 is TGTGCCAGCACCGGAGGCCCAGCAATAGATACGCAGTATTTT. Protein: CASTGGPAIDTQYF.